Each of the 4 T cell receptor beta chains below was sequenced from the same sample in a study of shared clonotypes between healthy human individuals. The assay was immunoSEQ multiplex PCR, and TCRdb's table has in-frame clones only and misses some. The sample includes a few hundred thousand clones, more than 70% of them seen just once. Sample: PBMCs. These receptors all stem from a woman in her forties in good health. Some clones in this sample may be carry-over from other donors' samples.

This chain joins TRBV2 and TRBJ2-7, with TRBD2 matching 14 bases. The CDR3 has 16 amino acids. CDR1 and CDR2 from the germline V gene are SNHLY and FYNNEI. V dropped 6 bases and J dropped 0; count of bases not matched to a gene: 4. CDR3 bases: TGTGCCAGCAGAGCCGGGACTAGCGGGAGCTCCTACGAGCAGTACTTC. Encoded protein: CASRAGTSGSSYEQYF.

Written as DNA, the CDR3 is TGTGCCAGCAGCTGGGAACAAAACCGCCTTGGCAATCAGCCCCAGCATTTT. Protein sequence: CASSWEQNRLGNQPQHF. The gene calls are TRBV5-4 and TRBJ1-5; D gene unclear. The germline CDR1 and CDR2 sequences are SGHNT and YYREEE (reference sequence). This CDR3 is built from 17 residues. V shed 3 bases and J shed 2 bases, with 18 bases lying between them.

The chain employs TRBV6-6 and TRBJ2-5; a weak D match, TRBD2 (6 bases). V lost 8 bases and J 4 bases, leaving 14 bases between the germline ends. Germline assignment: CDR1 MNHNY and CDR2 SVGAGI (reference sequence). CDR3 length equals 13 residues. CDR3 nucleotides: TGTGCCAGCCTACAGGCGGGGTTAGAGACCCAGTACTTC. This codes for CASLQAGLETQYF.

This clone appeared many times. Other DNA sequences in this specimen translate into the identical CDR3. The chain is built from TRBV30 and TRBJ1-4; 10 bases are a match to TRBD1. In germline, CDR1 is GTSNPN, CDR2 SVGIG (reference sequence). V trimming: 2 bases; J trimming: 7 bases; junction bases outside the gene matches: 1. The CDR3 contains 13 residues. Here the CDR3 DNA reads TGTGCCTGGAGTAGGGACAGGGGTGAAAAACTGTTTTTT. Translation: CAWSRDRGEKLFF.